This TCR beta chain originates from a study of T cell repertoires in cytomegalovirus infection. Trimming took 0 bases from V and 3 from J, leaving 11 bases between them. Germline CDR1 is PRHDT and CDR2 is FYEKMQ (reference sequence). The CDR3 runs to 16 residues. General study findings and limits: It was HLA-C-restricted CMV-specific TCR beta clonotypes that dominated the response ex vivo.

This clonotype showed up many times. The antigen is not known. TCRdb re-analysed the reads in MiXCR, keeping a single row per CDR3 protein. Among around 450,000 distinct CDR3 sequences listed, roughly 12% were seen once. The receptor was derived from a human donor in good health (CMV status not recorded). Some clones in this sample may be carry-over from other donors' samples. Sequencing was carried out using PBMCs. The genes are TRBV13 and TRBJ2-2; no clear D. The CDR3 here is CASSLGESLDTGELFF. The CDR3 DNA follows: TGTGCCAGCAGCTTAGGGGAGTCGCTTGACACCGGGGAGCTGTTTTTT. Full variable domain (outside the CDR3, taken from reference TRBV13 and TRBJ2-2): AAGVIQSPRHLIKEKRETATLKCYPIPRHDTVYWYQQGPGQDPQFLISFYEKMQSDKGSIPDRFSAQQFSDYHSELNMSSLELGDSALYFCASSLGESLDTGELFFGEGSRLTVL.